This T cell receptor (beta chain) was captured in a study of neoadjuvant nivolumab and ipilimumab in lung cancer. Overall study results and limits: TCR clonality did not significantly correlate with pathologic tumor regression. Resected tumors had greater TCR richness and clonality than uninvolved lung. Blood richness before therapy tracked richness in tumors resected after neoadjuvant therapy.

Using immunoSEQ multiplex PCR, the repertoire was profiled, and TCRdb retains in-frame clones only, with some absent. The sample includes about 23,000 clones, approximately 77% of them seen just once. This CDR3 region has 15 residues. V shed 2 bases and J shed 0 bases, with 11 bases lying between them. Germline CDR1 is KGHSH and CDR2 is LQKENI. To note about this clone: Its antigen is undetermined.

The chain uses TRBV18 and TRBJ2-7; D ambiguous. The specimen comprised peripheral blood, sampled before neoadjuvant nivolumab, alone or with ipilimumab. This receptor was obtained from an adult with non-small cell lung cancer. Here the CDR3 reads CASSPSPDSSYEQYF. The CDR3 DNA follows: TGTGCCAGCTCACCATCGCCCGATAGCTCCTACGAGCAGTACTTC.